This passage covers 18 T cell receptor beta chains from one sample sequenced in a study of T cell changes during pregnancy in multiple sclerosis. Generated by immunoSEQ multiplex PCR, the TCRdb table keeps only in-frame clones and is missing some. Of approximately 50,000 clones listed, approximately 90% are singletons. The sample here was CD4+ T cells from peripheral blood mononuclear cells, taken after pregnancy. These receptors all stem from a female donor with multiple sclerosis, enrolled in a pregnancy study.

The chain links TRBV11-2 to TRBJ2-7; no clear D gene. Germline V gene sequence: CDR1 SGHAT, CDR2 FQNNGV. Between the trimmed V and J ends, which lost 5 bases and 3 bases, there was a span of 11 bases. The CDR3 runs to 13 residues. In nucleotides, the CDR3 is TGTGCCAGCAGCCCGACGTGGAGCTACGAGCAGTACTTC. It yields the protein CASSPTWSYEQYF.

This rearrangement joins TRBV7-3 to TRBJ2-5, with D tentatively TRBD1 (6 bases). The CDR3 has 15 amino acids. Per germline, CDR1 SGHTA and CDR2 FQGTGA. V dropped 5 bases and J dropped 2 bases, with 15 bases sitting between them. The CDR3 coding sequence is TGTGCCAGCAGCCAGACAGGTCGCTTTCAAGAGACCCAGTACTTC. It codes for CASSQTGRFQETQYF.

This chain connects TRBV19 to TRBJ1-5; 7 nucleotides match TRBD1. This CDR3 comprises 15 residues. The junction had 8 bases not matched to a gene; V was cut back by 9 bases and J by 0 bases. The germline V gene has CDR1 LNHDA and CDR2 SQIVND (reference sequence). CDR3 sequence (DNA): TGTGCCAGCCGAACCGGGACAGATAGCAATCAGCCCCAGCATTTT. Its protein product is CASRTGTDSNQPQHF.

The chain employs TRBV28 and TRBJ1-2; 8 positions agree with TRBD1. The germline CDR1 and CDR2 sequences are MDHEN and SYDVKM. CDR3 length equals 15 residues. V lost 2 bases, J lost 8 bases, and 10 bases stayed unmatched. The CDR3 nucleotides read TGTGCCAGCAGTTTACCCCAAGGACAGGGCCGGGGCTACACCTTC. It codes for CASSLPQGQGRGYTF.

This clone was detected once. Here the CDR3 DNA reads TGTGCCAGCAGCGCCGTAGCGACTAGCGCCAATGAGCAGTTCTTC. Its translation is CASSAVATSANEQFF. The chain recombines TRBV7-6 with TRBJ2-1; 8 positions match TRBD2. The CDR3 extends over 15 amino acids. Germline CDR1 and CDR2: SGHVS and FNYEAQ. J lost 6 bases, V lost 5 bases, and 9 bases had no gene match.

This chain links TRBV14 with TRBJ1-1; the D is unclear. V shed 2 bases and J shed 3 bases, with 16 bases lying between them. This CDR3 is 16 amino acids long. The germline CDR1 and CDR2 sequences are SGHDN and FVKESK. CDR3 loop: CASSQPRKQGDTEAFF. For the CDR3, the DNA is TGTGCCAGCAGCCAACCTAGAAAGCAAGGAGACACTGAAGCTTTCTTT.

The chain combines TRBV7-7 with TRBJ2-5; 14 bases are shared with TRBD2. Germline loops: CDR1 SSHAT, CDR2 FNYEAQ (reference sequence). This CDR3 spans 14 amino acids. J lost 10 bases, V lost 5 bases, and 6 bases had no gene match. In DNA form, the CDR3 reads TGTGCCAGCAGCCCCGGGACTAGCGGGAGCATCCAGTACTTC. This translates into CASSPGTSGSIQYF.

This clone has more than one count but fewer than ten. The chain carries TRBV5-1 and TRBJ1-4, with TRBD1 as a possible D gene (6 bases). V lost 1 base, J lost 5 bases, and 12 bases lay in between. Germline V gives CDR1 SGHRS, CDR2 YFSETQ. CDR3 size: 15 residues. Written as DNA, the CDR3 is TGCGCCAGCAGCTTGAGGGGGACGCAGAATGAAAAACTGTTTTTT. As protein: CASSLRGTQNEKLFF.

The V call is TRBV12-5, the J call TRBJ2-7, with 8 nucleotides matching TRBD1. There are 17 residues in the CDR3. Looked up from germline, CDR1 is LGHNT and CDR2 is FRNRAP. V lost 0 bases, J lost 2 bases, and 9 bases stayed unmatched. CDR3 in amino acids: CASGLVIGQGAPYEQYF. CDR3 bases: TGTGCTAGTGGTTTGGTAATAGGGCAGGGGGCTCCCTACGAGCAGTACTTC.

This sequence joins TRBV28 and TRBJ1-1; 7 positions match TRBD1. Germline V CDR1 and CDR2: MDHEN, SYDVKM. The CDR3 is 15 residues long. Trimming took 7 bases from V and 0 from J; bases not matched to a gene: 8. This CDR3 is CASTAGGLMNTEAFF. The DNA for the CDR3 is TGTGCCAGCACTGCAGGGGGATTAATGAACACTGAAGCTTTCTTT. Based on the CDR3 plus reference TRBV28 and TRBJ1-1, the full variable domain is DVKVTQSSRYLVKRTGEKVFLECVQDMDHENMFWYRQDPGLGLRLIYFSYDVKMKEKGDIPEGYSVSREKKERFSLILESASTNQTSMYLCASTAGGLMNTEAFFGQGTRLTVV.

The chain couples TRBV27 to TRBJ1-2; 7 bases are a match to TRBD1. Germline V gene lookup returns CDR1 MNHEY and CDR2 SMNVEV (reference sequence). This CDR3 region has 15 residues. The J segment lost 0 bases and the V segment lost 8 bases, leaving 9 bases of the junction unmatched. In DNA, the CDR3 is TGTGCCAGCCCGTCCGGGACAGCCCCTAACTATGGCTACACCTTC. Translated: CASPSGTAPNYGYTF.

The chain employs TRBV6-1 and TRBJ2-1; 11 nucleotides agree with TRBD2. J gave up 2 bases and V 4 bases, and 1 base lay outside the gene matches. In germline, CDR1 is MNHNS, CDR2 SASEGT. The CDR3 has 15 amino acids. CDR3 in amino acids: CASSATSGTYNEQFF. DNA for the CDR3: TGTGCCAGCAGTGCGACTAGCGGGACCTACAATGAGCAGTTCTTC.

This chain joins TRBV15 and TRBJ2-4; 7 bases are a match to TRBD1. V lost 3 bases, J lost 3 bases, and 8 bases stayed unmatched. Germline V gene sequence: CDR1 LNHNV, CDR2 YYDKDF (reference sequence). The CDR3 sequence is 16 residues long. CDR3 sequence reads: CATSRHRQGNKNIQYF. The CDR3 DNA reads TGTGCCACCAGCAGGCATCGACAGGGAAACAAAAACATTCAGTACTTC.

The V gene is TRBV5-5, the J gene TRBJ2-5, with 9 bases lining up with TRBD2. V lost 2 bases and J lost 7; bases outside the gene matches: 9. The CDR3 is 15 amino acids. Germline CDR1 SGHKS, CDR2 YYEKEE (reference sequence). The CDR3 DNA reads TGTGCCAGCAGCTTAGGCGGGAGGGCCGGTAGGACCCAGTACTTC. It specifies CASSLGGRAGRTQYF.

The chain recombines TRBV27 with TRBJ1-2, with D hard to call. Trimming stripped 6 bases from V and 2 bases from J, with 13 bases between. The CDR3 runs 14 residues. Germline CDR1 and CDR2: MNHEY and SMNVEV (reference sequence). CDR3 amino acids: CASRFSNRNYGYTF. CDR3 coding DNA: TGTGCCAGCAGGTTTAGTAATAGAAACTATGGCTACACCTTC.

The chain combines TRBV5-6 with TRBJ1-1; D might be TRBD1 (6 bases). CDR1 SGHDT and CDR2 YYEEEE come from the germline V gene. V was clipped by 2 bases and J by 0 bases, with 14 bases between them. The CDR3 is 16 amino acids. The CDR3 reads CASSLGQRTLNTEAFF. CDR3 nucleotides: TGTGCCAGCAGCTTAGGACAGAGAACTTTGAACACTGAAGCTTTCTTT.

The chain combines TRBV19 with TRBJ2-2; 9 nucleotides agree with TRBD1. The V and J ends lost 6 bases and 3 bases, in that order; junction bases with no gene match: 2. From germline, CDR1 is LNHDA and CDR2 SQIVND (reference sequence). The CDR3 spans 14 residues. CDR3 protein: CASRTGGYTGELFF. The CDR3 DNA reads as TGTGCCAGTAGGACAGGGGGTTACACCGGGGAGCTGTTTTTT.

The chain carries TRBV5-1 and TRBJ2-2; maybe TRBD1 (5 bases). The CDR3 is 15 residues long. CDR1 and CDR2 from the germline V gene are SGHRS and YFSETQ. V lost 2 bases and J lost 4, with 12 bases in between. CDR3 nucleotides: TGCGCCAGCAGCTTAGGAAGGGGCGGCACCGGGGAGCTGTTTTTT. This sequence encodes CASSLGRGGTGELFF.